This T cell receptor beta chain was sequenced in a study of blood T cell repertoires in COVID-19. Looking at the study overall: Sites across the United States, Italy and Spain contributed samples from acute and convalescent COVID-19. PBMCs, B-cell-depleted T cells, or T cells provided the cDNA or gDNA that made up the material.

This clone has more than one count but fewer than ten. This CDR3 contains 17 residues. Germline V gene sequence: CDR1 MNHEY, CDR2 SMNVEV (reference sequence). After removal of 2 bases from V and 0 bases from J, the junction contained 7 bases not matched to a gene. In the source study's methods: Counts of nucleated cells, estimated from reference gene primer amplification, were obtained. Here immunoSEQ multiplex PCR was the method, and the copy in TCRdb shows in-frame clones only, minus some. The V and J calls and clone size come from that table; D and trimming were worked out from the DNA. Here the sample spans some 290,000 clones, approximately 86% being singletons.

This sequence originates from a woman between 45 and 65 years old who had recovered from COVID-19. The sequenced sample consisted of peripheral blood. The chain recombines TRBV27 with TRBJ2-7, with TRBD2 matching over 10 bases. Here the CDR3 reads CASSLKVGLANSYEQYF. The CDR3 DNA sequence: TGTGCCAGCAGTTTAAAGGTGGGACTAGCGAACTCCTACGAGCAGTACTTC.